These 20 T cell receptor beta chains originate from one sample sequenced in a study of T cells after yellow fever vaccination. TCRdb fed the 5' RACE reads into MiXCR, producing one record per CDR3 protein. The table lists over 110,000 distinct CDR3 sequences, 7% to 9% of them singletons. Here the sequenced sample was CD4+ T cells sorted from PBMCs, taken 5 days after the yellow fever booster vaccination. The receptors shown here come from a man aged 30-40 years who received the YFV17D yellow fever vaccine.

This clonotype occurred a few times. The rearrangement links TRBV20-1 to TRBJ2-7, with TRBD1 matching over 9 bases. CDR3 length: 15 residues. Germline values: CDR1 DFQATT, CDR2 SNEGSKA (reference sequence). The V and J ends lost 5 bases and 3 bases, in that order; junction bases with no gene match: 11. The CDR3: CSAENRDRVIYEQYF. The CDR3 DNA is TGCAGTGCTGAAAACCGGGACAGGGTAATCTACGAGCAGTACTTC.

This clonotype was detected many times. The chain combines TRBV12-3 or TRBV12-4 with TRBJ2-4; TRBD1 might be the D (5 bases). The CDR3 runs to 17 residues. Trimming took 5 bases from V and 1 from J, leaving 18 bases between them. The CDR3 DNA reads TGTGCCAGCAGTACCCCTTGGGGCCCTGTGGCCAAAAACATTCAGTACTTC. Translated, it gives CASSTPWGPVAKNIQYF.

This clonotype occurred many times. The J gene is TRBJ2-2, the V gene TRBV7-2; 7 bases are shared with TRBD1. In germline, CDR1 is SGHTA, CDR2 FQGNSA. The CDR3 is 16 amino acids. V gave up 8 bases and J gave up 6 bases; unmatched junction bases: 15. DNA for the CDR3: TGTGCCAGCCCGATTGAGCCGGGACAGTTTTCCGGGGAGCTGTTTTTT. It translates to CASPIEPGQFSGELFF.

The rearrangement uses TRBV27 and TRBJ2-7; possible D gene TRBD2, 5 bases. Trimming shortened V by 6 bases and J by 1 base, and 13 bases separated the two germline ends. The germline gives CDR1 MNHEY, CDR2 SMNVEV (reference sequence). This CDR3 contains 14 residues. CDR3 residues: CASREDSYSYEQYF. CDR3 DNA sequence: TGTGCCAGCAGAGAGGACTCTTATTCCTACGAGCAGTACTTC.

This clonotype has at least ten counts. The chain links TRBV6-1 to TRBJ2-4; 11 bases fit TRBD1. CDR1 and CDR2 (germline): MNHNS, SASEGT. The junction had 11 bases not matched to a gene; V was cut back by 6 bases and J by 1 base. The CDR3 runs 18 residues. The CDR3 is CASRGDRGLPRAKNIQYF. The CDR3 DNA sequence: TGTGCCAGCAGAGGGGACAGGGGGTTACCGCGGGCCAAAAACATTCAGTACTTC.

J is TRBJ1-1 and V is TRBV19; 8 nucleotides align to TRBD1. The CDR3 runs 13 residues. V lost 4 bases and J lost 5; bases outside the gene matches: 3. Germline V gene data show CDR1 as LNHDA and CDR2 as SQIVND (reference sequence). The CDR3 loop reads CASSTQGGTEAFF. The CDR3 DNA follows: TGTGCCAGTAGTACACAGGGGGGGACTGAAGCTTTCTTT.

The gene calls are TRBV9 and TRBJ2-3; no definite D call. The CDR3 spans 15 residues. Germline V gives CDR1 SGDLS, CDR2 YYNGEE. Trimming cost V 0 bases and J 6 bases, with 14 bases left between them. The CDR3 DNA is TGTGCCAGCAGCGTAGAAGGCGGTAGTCTGGATACGCAGTATTTT. Protein: CASSVEGGSLDTQYF. The full variable domain, rest sourced from reference TRBV9 and TRBJ2-3, is DSGVTQTPKHLITATGQRVTLRCSPRSGDLSVYWYQQSLDQGLQFLIQYYNGEERAKGNILERFSAQQFPDLHSELNLSSLELGDSALYFCASSVEGGSLDTQYFGPGTRLTVL.

The chain is built from TRBV20-1 and TRBJ1-1; no definite D call. This CDR3 is 12 amino acids long. In germline, CDR1 is DFQATT, CDR2 SNEGSKA (reference sequence). The germline V and J ends were trimmed by 3 bases and 6 bases, with 11 bases remaining between them. CDR3 DNA sequence: TGCAGTGCTAGTGCGGGTCATGCTGAAGCTTTCTTT. Translated: CSASAGHAEAFF.

This clonotype was seen many times. The chain uses TRBV7-3 and TRBJ2-3; D is perhaps TRBD1 (5 bases). The CDR3 runs to 14 residues. The germline V gene encodes CDR1 SGHTA and CDR2 FQGTGA. V was clipped by 6 bases and J by 4 bases, with 14 bases between them. The CDR3 protein is CASSSQGAADTQYF. As DNA, the CDR3 is TGTGCCAGCAGTTCCCAGGGTGCGGCAGATACGCAGTATTTT.

The sample holds many counts of this clonotype. The rearrangement joins TRBV6-2 or TRBV6-3 to TRBJ2-7; 9 nucleotides line up with TRBD2. The CDR3 loop spans 15 amino acids. Germline V gene lookup returns CDR1 MNHEY and CDR2 SVGEGT. V lost 5 bases and J lost 5; bases outside the gene matches: 10. Written as DNA, the CDR3 is TGTGCCAGCAGTACTAGCGGGTCCCGAAGGCACGAGCAGTACTTC. Translated: CASSTSGSRRHEQYF.

At least ten counts were recorded for this clonotype. The chain uses TRBV28 and TRBJ2-5, with D possibly matching TRBD1 (7 bases). The V and J ends lost 6 bases and 5 bases respectively, with 16 bases between them. This CDR3 comprises 14 residues. Germline CDR1 is MDHEN and CDR2 is SYDVKM. CDR3 sequence: CASSRGTDGETQYF. The CDR3 DNA follows: TGTGCCAGCAGCCGCGGGACAGATGGGGAGACCCAGTACTTC. Drawing the rest from reference TRBV28 and TRBJ2-5, the complete variable domain is DVKVTQSSRYLVKRTGEKVFLECVQDMDHENMFWYRQDPGLGLRLIYFSYDVKMKEKGDIPEGYSVSREKKERFSLILESASTNQTSMYLCASSRGTDGETQYFGPGTRLLVL.

This clonotype was detected a few times. This sequence joins TRBV5-6 and TRBJ2-6; no definite D call. The CDR3 spans 18 residues. The V end was cut by 2 bases, the J end by 0 bases, with 15 bases between. Germline V CDR1 and CDR2: SGHDT, YYEEEE. CDR3 region: CASSFSPLGFSGANVLTF. The CDR3 nucleotides read TGTGCCAGCAGCTTCAGCCCCCTCGGATTCTCTGGGGCCAACGTCCTGACTTTC.

This clonotype was counted ten times or more. CDR3 coding DNA: TGTGCCAGCAGCTTAGATTATGGCGGGAGCTACAATGAGCAGTTCTTC. It encodes CASSLDYGGSYNEQFF. The chain couples TRBV7-9 to TRBJ2-1; TRBD2 matches at 7 bases. V trimming: 1 base; J trimming: 3 bases; junction bases outside the gene matches: 6. There are 16 residues in the CDR3. CDR1 and CDR2 from the germline V gene are SEHNR and FQNEAQ (reference sequence).

This clonotype was counted only a few times. The CDR3 DNA reads TGTGCCAGCAGTCCACGACAGGTTCCCGGGGAGCTGTTTTTT. Residues: CASSPRQVPGELFF. This sequence joins TRBV12-3 or TRBV12-4 and TRBJ2-2, with a tentative D call TRBD1 (6 bases). The CDR3 extends over 14 amino acids. V gave up 5 bases and J gave up 6 bases, with 13 bases separating them.

This clonotype was seen at least ten times. The chain employs TRBV28 and TRBJ1-1; possibly TRBD1 for D (5 bases). Germline lookup yields CDR1 MDHEN and CDR2 SYDVKM. CDR3 size: 11 residues. The germline V and J ends were trimmed by 3 bases and 10 bases, with 9 bases remaining between them. The CDR3 region is CASSFMGGAFF. The CDR3 nucleotides read TGTGCCAGCAGTTTTATGGGGGGAGCTTTCTTT.

Many counts were recorded for this clonotype. The chain uses TRBV6-2 or TRBV6-3 and TRBJ2-7; 11 bases match TRBD2. Trimming took 7 bases from V and 4 from J; bases not matched to a gene: 9. The germline V gene encodes CDR1 MNHEY and CDR2 SVGEGT. The CDR3 runs to 15 residues. The CDR3 protein is CASTRSTSGIYEQYF. In nucleotides, the CDR3 is TGTGCCAGCACCAGGTCGACTAGCGGGATTTACGAGCAGTACTTC.

This clonotype has at least ten counts. The chain links TRBV11-3 to TRBJ2-1, with a tentative D call TRBD1 (6 bases). Deletions cut 1 base from V and 4 bases from J, with 11 bases between. Germline values: CDR1 SGHNT, CDR2 YENEEA. The CDR3 totals 15 residues. The CDR3 region has the DNA TGTGCCAGCAGCTTAGGCCAGGGGTTTTACAATGAGCAGTTCTTC. Amino acids: CASSLGQGFYNEQFF.

This clonotype was observed many times. The chain couples TRBV5-6 to TRBJ2-5; 7 nucleotides line up with TRBD2. The CDR3 length is 18 residues. Germline trimming cut 2 bases from V and 1 base from J; bases unmatched to any gene: 14. From germline, CDR1 is SGHDT and CDR2 YYEEEE. The CDR3 region has the DNA TGTGCCAGCAGCTTCCGGGACTACCGCCCAGAGCCCCAAGAGACCCAGTACTTC. The encoded protein is CASSFRDYRPEPQETQYF.

This rearrangement joins TRBV2 to TRBJ2-3; D may be TRBD2 (5 bases). Germline CDR1 reads SNHLY; CDR2 reads FYNNEI. The CDR3 is 14 residues long. The ends were cut back, 4 bases at V and 3 bases at J, with 11 bases in the middle. The CDR3 loop is CASSGRDLTDTQYF. The CDR3 DNA is TGTGCCAGCAGTGGCCGGGATTTAACAGATACGCAGTATTTT. Variable domain in full (rest from reference TRBV2 and TRBJ2-3): EPEVTQTPSHQVTQMGQEVILRCVPISNHLYFYWYRQILGQKVEFLVSFYNNEISEKSEIFDDQFSVERPDGSNFTLKIRSTKLEDSAMYFCASSGRDLTDTQYFGPGTRLTVL.

This clonotype was counted between two and nine times. This chain connects TRBV20-1 to TRBJ2-7; TRBD2 matches at 7 bases. From germline, CDR1 is DFQATT and CDR2 SNEGSKA (reference sequence). The junction had 24 bases not matched to a gene; V was cut back by 6 bases and J by 4 bases. The CDR3 runs to 18 residues. CDR3 sequence: CSASGTNPPPRNLYEQYF. In nucleotides, the CDR3 is TGCAGTGCGTCCGGGACTAACCCCCCGCCCCGAAACCTTTACGAGCAGTACTTC.